This TCR beta chain originates from a study of T cell repertoires in cytomegalovirus infection. Overall study: Matching HLA type, along with CMV infection, was indicated by public TCR beta signatures.

Study outcomes and limitations: Cumulative frequency of public TCR beta families picked out carriers of CMV plus the relevant HLA. HLA-C-restricted TCR beta clonotypes specific for CMV led the ex vivo response.

TCRdb passed the reads through MiXCR, listing each CDR3 protein once. The repertoire has a few hundred thousand distinct CDR3 sequences, approximately 15% of them found once; the top ten carry roughly half. As to this clonotype: As yet, its antigen is unknown.

There are 15 residues in the CDR3. Trimming removed 7 bases at V and 0 bases at J, with 15 bases between. The germline CDR1 and CDR2 sequences are LNHDA and SQIVND (reference sequence). This sequence joins TRBV19 and TRBJ1-1; D gene uncertain. Sequenced material: CD8+ T cells from PBMCs. This receptor was taken from a human donor in good health (CMV status not recorded). Some clones in this sample may be carry-over from other donors' samples. In nucleotides, the CDR3 is TGTGCCAGTACCGACGTATGGTCAGTGAACACTGAAGCTTTCTTT. Its translation is CASTDVWSVNTEAFF.